One and the same sample provided the 27 T cell receptor beta chains below, sequenced in a study of blood T cell repertoires in COVID-19. Data came from immunoSEQ multiplex PCR; TCRdb stores just in-frame clones and leaves some out. This sample yields tens of thousands of clones, of which 80% to 90% are seen a single time; over 30% belongs to the top ten. What was sequenced was peripheral blood. Receptors were obtained from a man between 65 and 85 years old with acute or convalescent COVID-19.

This clone has just a few counts. Other DNA variants within this sample encode the same CDR3. The rearrangement joins TRBV6-1 to TRBJ1-5; D is ambiguous. V lost 0 bases and J lost 4, with 4 bases in between. Germline CDR1 is MNHNS and CDR2 is SASEGT. The CDR3 is 13 residues long. The CDR3 here is CASSEARNQPQHF. The DNA for the CDR3 is TGTGCCAGCAGTGAAGCGAGGAATCAGCCCCAGCATTTT.

The chain carries TRBV4-3 and TRBJ2-7; a possible D gene is TRBD1 (7 bases). Germline lookup yields CDR1 LGHNA and CDR2 YSLEER. The CDR3 is 16 amino acids. V lost 0 bases to trimming and J lost 4 bases, with 16 bases between them. The CDR3 nucleotides read TGCGCCAGCAGCCAAGAGTTGGAGACAGGGAGGTACGAGCAGTACTTC. It specifies CASSQELETGRYEQYF.

The chain links TRBV5-6 to TRBJ2-1, with 8 bases lining up with TRBD2. The CDR3 has 15 amino acids. CDR1 and CDR2 from the germline V gene are SGHDT and YYEEEE. V lost 4 bases and J lost 7; bases outside the gene matches: 10. CDR3 sequence: CASSAPGGLPNEQFF. In nucleotides, the CDR3 is TGTGCCAGCAGCGCTCCGGGAGGGCTACCTAATGAGCAGTTCTTC.

The chain combines TRBV21-1 with TRBJ1-6; the table's D call of TRBD1 was not tested on the DNA. TRBV21-1 is termed a pseudogene. The CDR3 is made up of 14 amino acids. CDR3 region: CASRGDRGGSPLHF. The CDR3 nucleotides read TGTGCCAGCAGGGGGGACAGGGGGGGATCACCCCTCCACTTT.

The genes are TRBV29-1 and TRBJ2-3, with D tentatively TRBD2 (6 bases). V lost 4 bases to trimming and J lost 6 bases, with 14 bases between them. The length of the CDR3 is 13 residues. Germline V gives CDR1 SQVTM, CDR2 ANQGSEA. CDR3 nucleotide sequence: TGCAGCGTTGTGGGTGCGGGGTCGGATACGCAGTATTTT. The encoded protein is CSVVGAGSDTQYF.

The chain carries TRBV19 and TRBJ2-3; 11 nucleotides align to TRBD2. This CDR3 contains 13 residues. Per germline, CDR1 LNHDA and CDR2 SQIVND (reference sequence). V was pared by 10 bases and J by 6 bases, with 6 bases of the junction left unmatched. The CDR3 region has the DNA TGTGCCACTGGACTAGCGGGCGCCGATACGCAGTATTTT. It codes for CATGLAGADTQYF.

V is TRBV19 and J is TRBJ2-2, with 9 bases fitting TRBD1. Per the germline V gene, CDR1 is LNHDA and CDR2 is SQIVND (reference sequence). Unmatched junction bases numbered 8, after V lost 5 bases and J lost 4 bases. This CDR3 region has 16 residues. The CDR3 here is CASSPRTGVGTGELFF. CDR3 bases: TGTGCCAGTAGTCCCCGGACAGGGGTGGGCACCGGGGAGCTGTTTTTT.

The CDR3 nucleotides are TGCAGTGCTAGCGCGGTCGGGCAGTTCTTC. It specifies CSASAVGQFF. This chain uses TRBV20-1 with TRBJ2-1; D unclear. The CDR3 is 10 amino acids. Germline CDR1 and CDR2: DFQATT and SNEGSKA (reference sequence). The V and J ends lost 3 bases and 12 bases respectively, with 9 bases between them.

The rearrangement joins TRBV7-8 to TRBJ1-1, with 9 bases matching TRBD1. Germline V gene data show CDR1 as SGHVS and CDR2 as FQNEAQ. V dropped 2 bases and J dropped 3; count of bases not matched to a gene: 13. The CDR3 contains 18 residues. The CDR3 nucleotides read TGTGCCAGCAGCTTACAAGGGAGAGGGACAGGGAGTTACACTGAAGCTTTCTTT. Its translation: CASSLQGRGTGSYTEAFF. Based on the CDR3 plus reference TRBV7-8 and TRBJ1-1, the full variable domain is GAGVSQSPRYKVAKRGQDVALRCDPISGHVSLFWYQQALGQGPEFLTYFQNEAQLDKSGLPSDRFFAERPEGSVSTLKIQRTQQEDSAVYLCASSLQGRGTGSYTEAFFGQGTRLTVV.

V gene TRBV28 combines with J gene TRBJ2-1, with unresolved D. CDR1 is MDHEN, CDR2 SYDVKM, per germline. CDR3 size: 15 residues. Trimming shortened V by 4 bases and J by 5 bases, and 15 bases separated the two germline ends. The CDR3 spells CASSSPQVRNNEQFF. The DNA for the CDR3 is TGTGCCAGCAGTTCCCCGCAGGTACGGAACAATGAGCAGTTCTTC.

V and J are TRBV2 and TRBJ2-1, with 9 bases identical to TRBD1. The CDR3 extends over 14 amino acids. Per the germline V gene, CDR1 is SNHLY and CDR2 is FYNNEI. V shed 7 bases and J 9 bases; nucleotides not matched to a gene: 10. CDR3 in amino acids: CASTKGQGQSEQFF. CDR3 nucleotide sequence: TGTGCCAGCACCAAGGGACAGGGACAGAGTGAGCAGTTCTTC.

This CDR3 reads CASSQDETGREQYF. The CDR3 DNA follows: TGCGCCAGCAGCCAAGATGAGACAGGGCGCGAGCAGTACTTC. This chain uses TRBV4-1 with TRBJ2-7, with TRBD1 matching 7 bases. Germline CDR1 and CDR2: MGHRA and YSYEKL. J lost 6 bases, V lost 0 bases, and 5 bases had no gene match. The CDR3 is 14 amino acids.

Turning to this clone: Other DNA sequences within the sample encode an identical CDR3. V gene TRBV3-1 (or the pseudogene TRBV3-2) combines with J gene TRBJ2-3; TRBD2 agrees at 11 bases. The germline CDR1 and CDR2 sequences are LGHDT and YNNKEL (reference sequence). The CDR3 length is 16 residues. Germline trimming cut 4 bases from V and 0 bases from J; bases unmatched to any gene: 3. The CDR3 spells CASSPGLAVSTDTQYF. The DNA for the CDR3 is TGTGCCAGCAGCCCGGGACTAGCGGTTAGCACAGATACGCAGTATTTT.

The CDR3 sequence is CASSLFRPAGQYIYNEQFF. CDR3 nucleotides: TGTGCCAGCAGTTTATTTCGGCCTGCGGGACAGTATATCTACAATGAGCAGTTCTTC. The chain couples TRBV28 to TRBJ2-1, with D perhaps matching TRBD1 (7 bases). Trimming took off 1 base at V and 3 bases at J, with 22 bases between the two ends. The CDR3 is 19 amino acids. Germline lookup yields CDR1 MDHEN and CDR2 SYDVKM.

V usage is TRBV7-8 and J usage is TRBJ1-2; TRBD1 matches 7 bases. The V gene end was trimmed by 0 bases and the J gene end by 8 bases; junction bases not matched to a gene: 12. Germline CDR1 SGHVS, CDR2 FQNEAQ. The CDR3 covers 16 residues. The CDR3 DNA follows: TGTGCCAGCAGCTTAGCGTACGGCCAGGGGGTTAAGGGCTACACCTTC. This codes for CASSLAYGQGVKGYTF.

V usage is TRBV7-3 and J usage is TRBJ2-3; 9 bases map to TRBD2. CDR3 length equals 16 residues. Per the germline V gene, CDR1 is SGHTA and CDR2 is FQGTGA. The junction had 2 bases not matched to a gene; V was cut back by 1 base and J by 0 bases. CDR3 protein: CASSLISGGSTDTQYF. The CDR3 bases are TGTGCCAGCAGCTTAATAAGCGGGGGGAGCACAGATACGCAGTATTTT.

This sequence joins TRBV6-5 and TRBJ2-2; TRBD2 agrees at 12 bases. The V gene end was trimmed by 5 bases and the J gene end by 5 bases; junction bases not matched to a gene: 3. Germline CDR1 reads MNHEY; CDR2 reads SVGAGI. The CDR3 spans 15 residues. The CDR3 DNA is TGTGCCAGCAGTCTAGCGGGAGGGTCTACCGGGGAGCTGTTTTTT. This sequence encodes CASSLAGGSTGELFF.

The chain carries TRBV7-2 and TRBJ2-5, with a possible D match to TRBD1 (5 bases). The CDR3 is made up of 13 amino acids. Germline V gene lookup returns CDR1 SGHTA and CDR2 FQGNSA. V lost 4 bases and J lost 7, with 13 bases in between. CDR3 in DNA: TGTGCCAGCAGCTCCAGGGTAGTGGGGACCCAGTACTTC. Protein: CASSSRVVGTQYF.

This chain joins TRBV11-2 and TRBJ2-5, with D hard to call. The CDR3 runs to 13 residues. CDR1 is SGHAT, CDR2 FQNNGV, per germline. V shed 5 bases and J shed 6 bases, with 13 bases lying between them. For the CDR3, the DNA is TGTGCCAGCAGCCCGACACCCACGCAGACCCAGTACTTC. Translated, it gives CASSPTPTQTQYF. The full variable domain, its missing parts supplied by reference TRBV11-2 and TRBJ2-5, is EAGVAQSPRYKIIEKRQSVAFWCNPISGHATLYWYQQILGQGPKLLIQFQNNGVVDDSQLPKDRFSAERLKGVDSTLKIQPAKLEDSAVYLCASSPTPTQTQYFGPGTRLLVL.

The J gene is TRBJ2-6, the V gene TRBV7-3; tentatively, D is TRBD1 (6 bases). The CDR3 consists of 16 residues. With 4 bases removed from V and 1 base from J, the gap between germline ends came to 11 bases. Germline-derived CDR1 and CDR2 are SGHTA and FQGTGA. The CDR3 nucleotides read TGTGCCAGCAGCTCCAGGGGTAGGTCTGGGGCCAACGTCCTGACTTTC. This encodes CASSSRGRSGANVLTF.

The CDR3 is CASTPDSLGGMNTEAFF. The CDR3 bases are TGTGCCAGTACCCCGGACTCCCTTGGAGGGATGAACACTGAAGCTTTCTTT. V is TRBV19 and J is TRBJ1-1; no clear D gene. In germline, CDR1 is LNHDA, CDR2 SQIVND (reference sequence). The CDR3 consists of 17 residues. V dropped 7 bases and J dropped 0 bases, with 21 bases sitting between them.

CDR3 loop: CASSLQDPGANVLTF. The CDR3 coding sequence is TGTGCCAGCAGCTTACAGGATCCTGGGGCCAACGTCCTGACTTTC. This chain links TRBV5-4 with TRBJ2-6, with a possible D match to TRBD1 (5 bases). Trimming stripped 2 bases from V and 2 bases from J, with 8 bases between. The CDR3 is made up of 15 amino acids. From germline, CDR1 is SGHNT and CDR2 YYREEE (reference sequence).

This clone has only a few counts. J is TRBJ1-5 and V is TRBV19, with D uncertain. V was cut by 3 bases and J by 6 bases, with 12 bases left in between. Germline V lookup: CDR1 LNHDA, CDR2 SQIVND (reference sequence). The length of the CDR3 is 14 residues. CDR3 loop: CASSIRGPGQPQHF. For the CDR3, the DNA is TGTGCCAGTAGTATTCGGGGTCCCGGTCAGCCCCAGCATTTT.

The chain employs TRBV28 and TRBJ1-5; D is perhaps TRBD1 (5 bases). The CDR3 consists of 15 residues. Deletions cut 7 bases from V and 3 bases from J, with 16 bases between. Germline loops: CDR1 MDHEN, CDR2 SYDVKM. The CDR3 spells CASTPTGTLNQPQHF. The CDR3 DNA reads TGTGCCAGCACTCCAACAGGTACACTCAATCAGCCCCAGCATTTT.

The chain joins TRBV7-9 to TRBJ2-7, with no clear D. Germline CDR1 and CDR2: SEHNR and FQNEAQ (reference sequence). V shed 7 bases and J shed 0 bases, with 10 bases lying between them. The CDR3 contains 13 residues. The CDR3 protein is CASTPGNSYEQYF. The CDR3, as DNA: TGTGCCAGCACCCCTGGCAACTCCTACGAGCAGTACTTC.

This chain joins TRBV25-1 and TRBJ1-1, with D hard to call. V was pared by 2 bases and J by 1 base, with 8 bases between. Per germline, CDR1 MGHDK and CDR2 SYGVNS. CDR3 length: 14 amino acids. The CDR3 nucleotides are TGTGCCAGCAGTGAAATACAGCCGAACACTGAAGCTTTCTTT. It translates to CASSEIQPNTEAFF. The full variable domain, in which reference TRBV25-1 and TRBJ1-1 provide the parts outside the CDR3, is EADIYQTPRYLVIGTGKKITLECSQTMGHDKMYWYQQDPGMELHLIHYSYGVNSTEKGDLSSESTVSRIRTEHFPLTLESARPSHTSQYLCASSEIQPNTEAFFGQGTRLTVV.

The chain employs TRBV19 and TRBJ1-1; D not resolved. The V end lost 0 bases, the J end lost 5 bases, and 10 bases lay between the germline ends. The V gene's germline CDR1 is LNHDA and CDR2 SQIVND (reference sequence). CDR3 length: 14 residues. DNA of the CDR3: TGTGCCAGTAGTATAGAGGCAGGAAGGACTGAAGCTTTCTTT. Translation gives CASSIEAGRTEAFF.